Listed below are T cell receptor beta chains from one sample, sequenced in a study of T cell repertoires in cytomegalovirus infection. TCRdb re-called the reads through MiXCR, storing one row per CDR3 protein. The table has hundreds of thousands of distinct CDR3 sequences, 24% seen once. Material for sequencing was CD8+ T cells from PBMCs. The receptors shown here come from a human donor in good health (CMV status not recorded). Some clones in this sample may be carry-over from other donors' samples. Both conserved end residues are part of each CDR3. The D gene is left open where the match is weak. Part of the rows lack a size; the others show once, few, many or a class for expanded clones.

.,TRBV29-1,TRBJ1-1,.,TGCAGCGTGATAGGGGGGTCTGAAGCTTTCTTT,CSVIGGSEAFF
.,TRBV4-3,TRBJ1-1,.,TGCGCCAGCTTAAGACCCCCAGAAGAGACTGAAGCTTTCTTT,CASLRPPEETEAFF
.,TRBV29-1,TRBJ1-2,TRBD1,TGCAGCGTTGAAATTTCGGGACAGGGGGTTTACTATGGCTACACCTTC,CSVEISGQGVYYGYTF
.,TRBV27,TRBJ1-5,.,TGTGCCAGCGCCCCTTATCGGACGGAACGAAATCAGCCCCAGCATTTT,CASAPYRTERNQPQHF
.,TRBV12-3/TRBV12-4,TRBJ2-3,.,TGTGTCAGCAGTTTGTATGTCCCAGATACGCAGTATTTT,CVSSLYVPDTQYF
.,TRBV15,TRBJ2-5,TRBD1,TGTGCCACCAGCGGTGAGGGGACAGTGAGCCTAGAAGAGACCCAGTACTTC,CATSGEGTVSLEETQYF
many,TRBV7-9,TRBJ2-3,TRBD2,TGTGCCAGCAGCTTAACCGCGGGGGGGAACACAGATACGCAGTATTTT,CASSLTAGGNTDTQYF
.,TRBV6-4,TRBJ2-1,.,TGTGCCAGCAGAGCCCAAGGTGGCCCCTACAATGAGCAGTTCTTC,CASRAQGGPYNEQFF
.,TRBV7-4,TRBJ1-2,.,TGTGCCAGCAGCTCTACCGGACAGCTACTAAATAACTATGGCTACACCTTC,CASSSTGQLLNNYGYTF
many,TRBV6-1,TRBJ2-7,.,TGTGCCAGCAGCCCTGGAGCCGAGCAGTACTTC,CASSPGAEQYF
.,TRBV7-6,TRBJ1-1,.,TGTGCCAGCAGCCCTCTGAGAGGGAGGGGAACTGAAGCTTTCTTT,CASSPLRGRGTEAFF
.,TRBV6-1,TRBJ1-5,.,TGTGCCAGCAGTTACGGCAGCTATCAGCCCCAGCATTTT,CASSYGSYQPQHF
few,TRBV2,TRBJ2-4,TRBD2,TGTGCCAGCAGCCCGAGTGGGCTAGCGGGGTCCAAAAACATTCAGTACTTC,CASSPSGLAGSKNIQYF
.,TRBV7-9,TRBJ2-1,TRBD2,TGTGCCAGCAGCTCGTGGGGGGGAGGGTTCTTC,CASSSWGGGFF
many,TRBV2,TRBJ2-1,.,TGTGCCAGCAGTGAAGCTGCTTCGGACTACAATGAGCAGTTCTTC,CASSEAASDYNEQFF
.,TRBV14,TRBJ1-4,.,TGTGCCAGCAGCCCTACCAAGGGACTCGGGAATGAAAAACTGTTTTTT,CASSPTKGLGNEKLFF
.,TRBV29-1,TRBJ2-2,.,TGCGTCGCGTTAGAGGGGGAGCTGTTTTTT,CVALEGELFF
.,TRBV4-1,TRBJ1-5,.,TGCGCCAGCAGCCAACTCTATAGCGATCAGCCCCAGCATTTT,CASSQLYSDQPQHF
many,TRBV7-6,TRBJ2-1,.,TGTGCCAGCAGCTCTTTTGGCCTCACGAAGGTTTCCTACAATGAGCAGTTCTTC,CASSSFGLTKVSYNEQFF
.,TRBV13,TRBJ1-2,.,TGTGCCAGCAGCTGGGGCAGGCCCGCCGGGGATGGCTACACCTTC,CASSWGRPAGDGYTF
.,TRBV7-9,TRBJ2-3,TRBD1,TGTGCCAGCAGCTTACCCAGGGGGTCATCACCAAATACGCAGTATTTT,CASSLPRGSSPNTQYF
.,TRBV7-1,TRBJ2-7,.,TGTGCCAGCAGCCCCACGATTGGACAGTTGTTCTGCGAGCAGTACTTC,CASSPTIGQLFCEQYF
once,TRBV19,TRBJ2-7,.,TGTGCCAGTTCCCTGACAGCCAGCTCCTACGAGCAGCACTTC,CASSLTASSYEQHF
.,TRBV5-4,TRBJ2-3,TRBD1,TGTGCCAGCAGCTTGAGGCAGGGGGCGCCTAGCACAGATACGCAGTATTTT,CASSLRQGAPSTDTQYF
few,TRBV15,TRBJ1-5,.,TGTGCCACCAGCTTACGATATCAGCCCCAGCATTTT,CATSLRYQPQHF
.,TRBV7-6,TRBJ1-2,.,TGTGCCAGCAGCCCAGGCGGACAGACTAACTATGGCTACACCTTC,CASSPGGQTNYGYTF
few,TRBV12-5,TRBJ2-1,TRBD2,TGTGCTAGTGGTCCTCGGACTAGCGAGCAGTTCTTC,CASGPRTSEQFF
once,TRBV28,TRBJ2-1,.,TGTGCCAGTGCCCGCGAAGGGGGTAAGAACAATGAGCTGTTCTTC,CASAREGGKNNELFF
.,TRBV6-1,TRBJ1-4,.,TGTGCCAGCAGAGAAGCCAGGGATGGGACGACAACTAATGAAAAACTGTTTTTT,CASREARDGTTTNEKLFF
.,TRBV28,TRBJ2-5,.,TGTGCCAGTGGGGTAGCAGAAGAGACCCAGTACTTC,CASGVAEETQYF
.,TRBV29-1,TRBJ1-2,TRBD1,TGCAGCGACGGAAGACAGGGAATAAGTCATGGCTACACCTTC,CSDGRQGISHGYTF
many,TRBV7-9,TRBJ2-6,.,TGTGCCAGCAGCTTAGTGAGCGGCTCTGGGGCCAACGTCCTGACTTTC,CASSLVSGSGANVLTF
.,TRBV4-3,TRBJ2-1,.,TGCGCCAGCAGCCCGGGACCGGACAATGAGCAGTTCTTC,CASSPGPDNEQFF
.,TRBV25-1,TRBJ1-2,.,TGTGCCAGCAGTGAATACGATGGACGGCTCGGCTACACCTTC,CASSEYDGRLGYTF
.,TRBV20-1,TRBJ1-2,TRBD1,TGCAGTGCTAGGTTCCCCCGGGACAGGAACGCAAGGGGTTCCTCGTATGGCGACACCTTC,CSARFPRDRNARGSSYGDTF
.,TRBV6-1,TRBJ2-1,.,TGTGCCAGCAGTGAAATGCGCTACAATGAGCAGTTCTTC,CASSEMRYNEQFF
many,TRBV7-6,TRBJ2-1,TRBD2,TGTGCCAGCAGCTTCACCGGGACTAGCGGGGCCCAGTTCTTC,CASSFTGTSGAQFF
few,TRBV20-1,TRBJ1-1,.,TGCAGTGCTAGGTCCGAGGAGAACACTGAAGCTTTCTTT,CSARSEENTEAFF
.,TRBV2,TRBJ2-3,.,TGTGCCAGCAGTGAACGTGGACGATGGGACAGCACAGATACGCAGTATTTT,CASSERGRWDSTDTQYF
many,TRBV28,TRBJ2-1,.,TGTGCCAGCAGGACAGAACCCTCGGGTCCCAATGAGCAGTTCTTC,CASRTEPSGPNEQFF
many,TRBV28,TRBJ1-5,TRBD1,TGTGCCAGCAGACAGGGACAGGGCCTAAATCAGCCCCAGCATTTT,CASRQGQGLNQPQHF
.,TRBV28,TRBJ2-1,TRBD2,TGTGCCAGCAGTTCATGGACTAGCGGGGGAGCTTACAATGAGCAGTTCTTC,CASSSWTSGGAYNEQFF
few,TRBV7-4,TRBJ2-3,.,TGTGCCAGCAGCTGGGGGGGGCTGGCAGATACGCAGTATTTT,CASSWGGLADTQYF
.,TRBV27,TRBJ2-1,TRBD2,TGTGCCAGCAGTTTCGGGACTAGCGGGGCGAATGAGCAGTTCTTC,CASSFGTSGANEQFF
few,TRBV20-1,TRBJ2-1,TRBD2,TGCAGTGCTAGAGATCCTAGCGGGGGCTACAATGAGCAGTTCTTC,CSARDPSGGYNEQFF
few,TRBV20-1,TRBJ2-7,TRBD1,TGCAGTGCCAAAACAGGGGGCTCCCCTTACGAGCAGTACTTC,CSAKTGGSPYEQYF
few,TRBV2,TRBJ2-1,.,TGTGCCAGCAGAGGGAAGGGTGAGCAGTTCTTC,CASRGKGEQFF
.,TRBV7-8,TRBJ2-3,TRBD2,TGTGCCAACAGCTTAGGGGTACTAGCGGGGGGCACGGATACGCAGTATTTT,CANSLGVLAGGTDTQYF
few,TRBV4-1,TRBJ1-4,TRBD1,TGCGCCAGCAGCCATTTAATGACAGGGGAAATCCATGAAAAACTGTTTTTT,CASSHLMTGEIHEKLFF
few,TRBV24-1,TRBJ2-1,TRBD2,TGTGCCACCAGTGAGACTAGCGGGGGTATGTATAATGAGCAGTTCTTC,CATSETSGGMYNEQFF
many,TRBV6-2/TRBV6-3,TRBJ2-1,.,TGTGCCAGCAGACTAAACTTAATGCCAGGGCCCGACTACAATGAGCAGTTCTTC,CASRLNLMPGPDYNEQFF